The TCR beta chain described here comes from a study of blood T cells in healthy people across ages. Study background: Researchers report that template switching captured about one barcoded beta molecule per two T cells.

Germline V gene lookup returns CDR1 SQVTM and CDR2 ANQGSEA. The CDR3 extends over 13 amino acids. V gave up 6 bases and J gave up 4 bases, with 13 bases separating them. Regarding this clonotype: Its antigen is unidentified.

Drawn from each donor were ten milliliters of peripheral blood. Total RNA, at least 6 micrograms per sample, came from PBMCs. Broader study findings: Because donor CMV status was unknown, expanded clonotype changes were possibly confounded.

It was with a sample-barcoded 5' primer and a J-beta primer mix that a second PCR of roughly 7 to 12 cycles was run. TCRdb reprocessed the 5' RACE reads with MiXCR, giving one entry per CDR3 protein. The table lists about a million distinct CDR3 sequences, 45% to 50% of them singletons. The sequence was obtained from a man aged 25-40 years in good health. The sequenced sample was blood. This chain links TRBV29-1 with TRBJ1-5, with D perhaps matching TRBD1 (6 bases). In nucleotides, the CDR3 is TGCAGCGTCCTCGGGGGCAGGAATCAGCCCCAGCATTTT. Translation gives CSVLGGRNQPQHF.